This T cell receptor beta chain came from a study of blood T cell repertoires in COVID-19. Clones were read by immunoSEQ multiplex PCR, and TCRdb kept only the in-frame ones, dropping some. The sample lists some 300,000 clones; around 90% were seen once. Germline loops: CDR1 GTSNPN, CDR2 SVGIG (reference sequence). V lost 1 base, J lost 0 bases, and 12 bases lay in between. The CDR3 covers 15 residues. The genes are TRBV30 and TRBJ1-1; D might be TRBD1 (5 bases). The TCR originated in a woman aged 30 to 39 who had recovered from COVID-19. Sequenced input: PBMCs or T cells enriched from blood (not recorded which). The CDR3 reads CAWSARGGVNTEAFF. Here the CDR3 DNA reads TGTGCCTGGAGTGCCCGGGGAGGGGTGAACACTGAAGCTTTCTTT. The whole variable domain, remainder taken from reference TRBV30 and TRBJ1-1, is SQTIHQWPATLVQPVGSPLSLECTVEGTSNPNLYWYRQAAGRGLQLLFYSVGIGQISSEVPQNLSASRPQDRQFILSSKKLLLSDSGFYLCAWSARGGVNTEAFFGQGTRLTVV.